The 9 T cell receptor beta chains below were found in one sample sequenced in a study of blood T cells in healthy people across ages. A second roughly 6 to 11 cycle PCR used barcoded and J-beta primers. A single record per CDR3 protein comes from TCRdb applying MiXCR to the 5' RACE reads. The table has around 1,800,000 distinct CDR3 sequences, more than 35% seen once. The material sequenced was blood. Receptors were obtained from a human donor in good health.

The V call is TRBV4-3, the J call TRBJ2-1, with D unresolved. The closer fit of TRBJ2-7 to the DNA end suggests the J call may be wrong. Germline V gives CDR1 LGHNA, CDR2 YSLEER. CDR3 length: 15 amino acids. CDR3 bases: TGCGCCAGCAGCCAAGACACGGACGGTTTCTACGAGCAGTACTTC. Its translation: CASSQDTDGFYEQYF.

This clonotype was recorded a few times. This chain links TRBV4-2 with TRBJ1-2, with D possibly TRBD1 on 5 matching bases. There are 15 residues in the CDR3. V was clipped by 0 bases and J by 7 bases, with 15 bases between them. The V gene's germline CDR1 is LGHNA and CDR2 YNFKEQ. The CDR3 here is CASSQDLEQALGYTF. CDR3 bases: TGTGCCAGCAGCCAAGATTTAGAACAGGCCCTTGGCTACACCTTC.

This clonotype came up a few times. CDR3 protein: CSVEDLPTGRGWGAMNTEAFF. In nucleotides, the CDR3 is TGCAGCGTTGAAGATCTTCCGACAGGGAGAGGCTGGGGGGCCATGAACACTGAAGCTTTCTTT. The chain uses TRBV29-1 and TRBJ1-1, with 7 bases aligning to TRBD1. The CDR3 runs to 21 residues. With V trimmed by 0 bases and J by 0 bases, 22 bases remained unmatched. Germline-derived CDR1 and CDR2 are SQVTM and ANQGSEA.

The chain couples TRBV12-3 or TRBV12-4 to TRBJ1-2, with TRBD1 matching over 7 bases. V dropped 4 bases and J dropped 4; count of bases not matched to a gene: 9. The CDR3 runs 15 residues. The CDR3 region is CASSSPKEGAYGYTF. The CDR3 nucleotides are TGTGCCAGCAGTTCCCCAAAGGAGGGGGCCTATGGCTACACCTTC.

The chain couples TRBV20-1 to TRBJ2-3, with a possible D match to TRBD2 (6 bases). V dropped 6 bases and J dropped 2 bases, with 12 bases sitting between them. In germline, CDR1 is DFQATT, CDR2 SNEGSKA (reference sequence). This CDR3 has 13 residues. Written as DNA, the CDR3 is TGCAGTGCACAGAGCGGGCCCACAGATACGCAGTATTTT. Translating it yields CSAQSGPTDTQYF.

This chain's CDR3 is CASSASDRYEQYF. The DNA of the CDR3 is TGTGCCAGCAGCGCCTCGGACAGATACGAGCAGTACTTC. V gene TRBV13 combines with J gene TRBJ2-7; D may be TRBD1 (6 bases). There are 13 residues in the CDR3. V was clipped by 5 bases and J by 4 bases, with 12 bases between them. Per germline, CDR1 PRHDT and CDR2 FYEKMQ (reference sequence).

The chain's CDR3 is CSARESDSGYTF. The CDR3 DNA reads as TGCAGTGCTAGAGAGTCGGATTCTGGCTACACCTTC. The V gene is TRBV20-1, the J gene TRBJ1-2; D gene ambiguous. Germline V gene data show CDR1 as DFQATT and CDR2 as SNEGSKA (reference sequence). Trimming removed 0 bases at V and 7 bases at J, with 9 bases between. The CDR3 has 12 residues.

Points on this clonotype: A much larger clone lies a single base off, so this may be a read error. This chain uses TRBV6-6 with TRBJ2-7; possibly TRBD2 for D (6 bases). The CDR3 is made up of 14 amino acids. Trimming cost V 8 bases and J 4 bases, with 18 bases left between them. Per germline, CDR1 MNHNY and CDR2 SVGAGI (reference sequence). CDR3 DNA: TGTGCCAGCGGCTCAACTAGCCAGGGTTACGAGCAGTACTTC. Protein: CASGSTSQGYEQYF.

The chain uses TRBV6-2 or TRBV6-3 and TRBJ2-5; no definite D call. V was shortened by 1 base and J by 1 base, with 10 bases between the two germline ends. Germline V lookup: CDR1 MNHEY, CDR2 SVGEGT. The CDR3 runs 15 residues. CDR3 protein: CASSYWAEFQETQYF. The CDR3, as DNA: TGTGCCAGCAGTTACTGGGCAGAGTTCCAAGAGACCCAGTACTTC.